Listed here is a single T cell receptor (beta chain). The antigen remains unidentified. TCRdb keeps only in-frame clones here, not all; method: immunoSEQ multiplex PCR. The sample records approximately 9,300 clones, roughly 84% being singletons. The record originates from a study of T cell clonotyping in hematopoietic cell transplantation. Study-wide findings and caveats: Pathologically expanded recipient clonotypes increased progressively from day 30 to day 180 as diversity fell.

The germline gives CDR1 LNHDA, CDR2 SQIVND (reference sequence). Trimming cost V 5 bases and J 6 bases; bases outside gene matches: 10. CDR3 length equals 15 residues. Time point defined: recipient sample about 28 days before transplant, after cytoreduction. Recipients were bled about 28 days pretransplant and at posttransplant days 30, 100, 180. The sequence derives from a woman aged 45 to 65 with chronic myeloid leukemia. Some clones in this sample may be carry-over from other donors' samples. The rearrangement joins TRBV19 to TRBJ2-1; the match to TRBD2 covers 7 bases. The sequencing here drew on peripheral blood mononuclear cells, taken before stem cell transplant. The CDR3 is CASSFFGGSLNEQFF. CDR3 bases: TGTGCCAGTAGTTTTTTCGGGGGGTCCCTCAATGAGCAGTTCTTC.